The rows below give T cell receptor beta chains drawn from one sample of a study of PD-1 blockade in classical Hodgkin lymphoma. Using immunoSEQ multiplex PCR, the repertoire was profiled, and TCRdb retains in-frame clones only, with some absent. The sample includes roughly 30,000 clones, around 78% of them seen just once. The sample here was peripheral blood mononuclear cells (PBMCs), taken before the second cycle of nivolumab. The receptors come from a human donor with classical Hodgkin lymphoma. Each CDR3 is given with its conserved first and last residue. Each record gives: clone size, D gene, J gene, V gene, CDR3 protein, CDR3 DNA. D genes are given only for firm matches. Part of the rows lack a size; the others show once, few, many or a class for expanded clones.

- | - | TRBJ1-1 | TRBV29-1 | CSVDGPGSAEAFF | TGCAGCGTTGATGGCCCGGGTAGCGCTGAAGCTTTCTTT
- | - | TRBJ1-5 | TRBV19 | CASRSGGPQHF | TGTGCCAGTCGGTCCGGGGGACCCCAGCATTTT
- | - | TRBJ2-1 | TRBV19 | CASSIGNEQFF | TGTGCCAGTAGTATAGGCAATGAGCAGTTCTTC
- | - | TRBJ2-7 | TRBV5-4 | CASARGREQYF | TGTGCCAGCGCCAGGGGACGCGAGCAGTACTTC
- | TRBD1 | TRBJ1-5 | TRBV4-3 | CASSQVWRQGRYQPQHF | TGCGCCAGCAGCCAAGTCTGGAGACAGGGCCGTTATCAGCCCCAGCATTTT
once | TRBD1 | TRBJ2-2 | TRBV14 | CASSQVRRDRGWIGNTGELFF | TGTGCCAGCAGCCAAGTAAGAAGGGACAGGGGTTGGATCGGGAACACCGGGGAGCTGTTTTTT
- | - | TRBJ1-2 | TRBV2 | CASQGLNYGYTF | TGTGCCAGCCAGGGGCTTAACTATGGCTACACCTTC
- | TRBD1 | TRBJ1-1 | TRBV29-1 | CSVEETGTGDTEAFF | TGCAGCGTTGAAGAAACCGGGACAGGGGACACTGAAGCTTTCTTT
- | TRBD2 | TRBJ2-7 | TRBV5-4 | CASSPLSGTSYEQYF | TGTGCCAGCAGCCCACTTAGCGGGACCTCCTACGAGCAGTACTTC
- | - | TRBJ2-7 | TRBV4-3 | CASSQDWGGAAYEQYF | TGCGCCAGCAGCCAAGATTGGGGCGGAGCGGCTTACGAGCAGTACTTC
- | TRBD1 | TRBJ1-3 | TRBV11-2 | CASSFTTGRSGNTIYF | TGTGCCAGCAGCTTCACGACAGGGAGATCTGGAAACACCATATATTTT
- | - | TRBJ2-3 | TRBV6-4 | CASSSTGSTDTQYF | TGTGCCAGCAGCTCGACGGGGAGCACAGATACGCAGTATTTT
- | TRBD2 | TRBJ2-3 | TRBV9 | CASSVKRGGPDTQYF | TGTGCCAGCAGCGTGAAGCGGGGGGGCCCAGATACGCAGTATTTT
- | - | TRBJ2-5 | TRBV10-3 | CATWGGNFQETQYF | TGTGCCACCTGGGGCGGAAACTTTCAAGAGACCCAGTACTTC
- | TRBD2 | TRBJ2-7 | TRBV18 | CASSPGTRSSYEQYF | TGTGCCAGCTCACCAGGGACTAGAAGCTCCTACGAGCAGTACTTC
few | - | TRBJ1-1 | TRBV18 | CASSPIEEAFF | TGTGCCAGCTCACCAATAGAGGAAGCTTTCTTT
- | - | TRBJ1-3 | TRBV27 | CASSLRQGSTSGNTIYF | TGTGCCAGCAGTTTACGGCAGGGGTCAACGTCTGGAAACACCATATATTTT
- | - | TRBJ2-1 | TRBV29-1 | CSFGDIYNEQFF | TGCAGCTTTGGGGACATTTACAATGAGCAGTTCTTC
- | TRBD1 | TRBJ2-7 | TRBV5-5 | CASSRDRSSYEQYF | TGTGCCAGCAGCCGGGACAGGAGCTCCTACGAGCAGTACTTC
- | - | TRBJ1-5 | TRBV6-1 | CASRGVGPGDQPQHF | TGTGCCAGCAGGGGGGTAGGACCAGGCGATCAGCCCCAGCATTTT
- | - | TRBJ2-7 | TRBV28 | CAGSSGTSLYEQYF | TGTGCCGGTTCCTCCGGGACTTCACTATACGAGCAGTACTTC
- | - | TRBJ2-5 | TRBV6-6 | CASSYTETQYF | TGTGCCAGCAGTTACACCGAGACCCAGTACTTC
- | - | TRBJ1-1 | TRBV27 | CASSYALGGVNTEAFF | TGTGCCAGCAGTTACGCCCTCGGGGGGGTAAACACTGAAGCTTTCTTT
- | - | TRBJ2-1 | TRBV4-3 | CASSQGNPGRSGEEQFF | TGCGCCAGCAGCCAAGGGAACCCTGGTCGGTCAGGGGAGGAGCAGTTCTTC
few | - | TRBJ1-3 | TRBV7-7 | CASSLPRDNSGNTIYF | TGTGCCAGCAGCTTACCCCGGGACAACTCTGGAAACACCATATATTTT
- | - | TRBJ1-1 | TRBV11-3 | CASSRNRRGNTEAFF | TGTGCCAGCAGCCGTAACAGGCGCGGGAACACTGAAGCTTTCTTT
- | - | TRBJ1-2 | TRBV11-1 | CASSASDGTVFGYTF | TGTGCCAGCAGCGCCTCTGACGGGACGGTTTTTGGCTACACCTTC
- | TRBD2 | TRBJ2-2 | TRBV7-2 | CASSLRAGETGELFF | TGTGCCAGCAGCTTGAGAGCGGGGGAAACCGGGGAGCTGTTTTTT
- | - | TRBJ1-1 | TRBV7-6 | CASSLARANTEAFF | TGTGCCAGCAGCTTAGCGAGAGCGAACACTGAAGCTTTCTTT
once | TRBD2 | TRBJ2-1 | TRBV10-3 | CAISGTSVRQFF | TGTGCCATCAGTGGGACTAGCGTCCGGCAGTTCTTC
- | - | TRBJ2-5 | TRBV2 | CASSGTRFGETQYF | TGTGCCAGCAGTGGCACTAGATTCGGAGAGACCCAGTACTTC
- | - | TRBJ1-5 | TRBV6-1 | CASSQTPGYNQPQHF | TGTGCCAGCAGCCAAACCCCCGGTTACAATCAGCCCCAGCATTTT
- | - | TRBJ2-1 | TRBV30 | CAWVGISYNEQFF | TGTGCCTGGGTGGGAATCTCCTACAATGAGCAGTTCTTC
- | TRBD1 | TRBJ1-2 | TRBV18 | CASSGGQGPRYGYTF | TGTGCCAGCTCAGGGGGACAGGGTCCTCGGTATGGCTACACCTTC
few | - | TRBJ1-4 | TRBV7-6 | CASSGVLNEKLFF | TGTGCCAGCAGCGGCGTTCTTAATGAAAAACTGTTTTTT
- | - | TRBJ1-3 | TRBV7-9 | CASSLGAELNTIYF | TGTGCCAGCAGCTTAGGTGCCGAGCTGAACACCATATATTTT
- | TRBD1 | TRBJ2-1 | TRBV4-2 | CASSPGQDTYNEQFF | TGTGCCAGCAGCCCAGGACAGGACACCTACAATGAGCAGTTCTTC
few | - | TRBJ2-2 | TRBV7-2 | CASSLTGWGTGELFF | TGTGCCAGCAGCCTGACAGGTTGGGGGACCGGGGAGCTGTTTTTT
- | TRBD2 | TRBJ2-3 | TRBV5-1 | CASSLAGGSTDTQYF | TGCGCCAGCAGCCTAGCGGGAGGGAGCACAGATACGCAGTATTTT
- | TRBD1 | TRBJ1-3 | TRBV5-1 | CASSPQGALGNTIYF | TGCGCCAGCAGCCCTCAGGGGGCGTTGGGGAACACCATATATTTT
- | TRBD1 | TRBJ1-4 | TRBV15 | CATSRVQGKEKLFF | TGTGCCACCAGCAGAGTACAGGGGAAGGAAAAACTGTTTTTT
medium-sized | TRBD2 | TRBJ2-3 | TRBV7-9 | CASSLGSSGITDTQYF | TGTGCCAGCAGCTTAGGTTCTAGCGGGATAACAGATACGCAGTATTTT
- | - | TRBJ2-1 | TRBV7-9 | CASSLVGIEQFF | TGTGCCAGCAGCTTAGTTGGAATTGAGCAGTTCTTC
- | - | TRBJ2-7 | TRBV19 | CASSPRGSSYEQYF | TGTGCCAGTAGTCCGCGGGGATCCTCCTACGAGCAGTACTTC
- | TRBD2 | TRBJ2-2 | TRBV10-3 | CAMGTSGSIGELFF | TGTGCCATGGGGACTAGCGGGAGTATCGGGGAGCTGTTTTTT
once | - | TRBJ1-3 | TRBV9 | CASSFREFNTIYF | TGTGCCAGCAGCTTCAGAGAGTTTAACACCATATATTTT
- | - | TRBJ1-1 | TRBV9 | CASSLSGGSTEAFF | TGTGCCAGCAGCCTTTCGGGGGGATCAACTGAAGCTTTCTTT
- | - | TRBJ1-6 | TRBV6-6 | CASSYTGNNSPLHF | TGTGCCAGCAGTTATACGGGAAATAATTCACCCCTCCACTTT
few | - | TRBJ2-1 | TRBV19 | CASTSRSTPAYNEQFF | TGTGCCAGTACCTCTCGGTCGACCCCAGCCTACAATGAGCAGTTCTTC
- | - | TRBJ2-3 | TRBV4-3 | CASSQDRDSSDTQYF | TGCGCCAGCAGCCAGGACCGGGACTCATCAGATACGCAGTATTTT
few | - | TRBJ2-2 | TRBV7-9 | CASSLAGGRTNTGELFF | TGTGCCAGCAGCTTAGCGGGGGGACGAACGAACACCGGGGAGCTGTTTTTT
- | - | TRBJ1-5 | TRBV18 | CASSLNRGNQPQHF | TGTGCCAGCTCACTTAACCGGGGGAATCAGCCCCAGCATTTT
- | - | TRBJ2-2 | TRBV21-1 | CASSKVKGRSNTGELFF | TGTGCCAGCAGCAAAGTAAAGGGAAGATCGAACACCGGGGAGCTGTTTTTT
- | - | TRBJ1-2 | TRBV5-5 | CASTLSGTPEYGYTF | TGTGCCAGCACCCTATCCGGGACCCCGGAATATGGCTACACCTTC
- | - | TRBJ2-2 | TRBV10-3 | CAISSTGTGELFF | TGTGCCATCAGCTCTACTGGCACCGGGGAGCTGTTTTTT
- | - | TRBJ1-2 | TRBV5-5 | CASSSDGTLWLSTF | TGTGCCAGCAGCTCGGACGGCACCCTATGGCTAAGCACCTTC
once | - | TRBJ2-5 | TRBV25-1 | CASSGFEGLTKETQYF | TGTGCCAGCAGTGGATTCGAGGGCCTAACTAAAGAGACCCAGTACTTC
- | TRBD1 | TRBJ1-1 | TRBV25-1 | CASQGVGTEAFF | TGTGCCAGCCAGGGGGTGGGCACTGAAGCTTTCTTT
once | TRBD2 | TRBJ2-2 | TRBV7-2 | CASTGRREGYAGELFF | TGTGCCAGCACTGGCCGGCGGGAGGGGTACGCCGGGGAGCTGTTTTTT